This T cell receptor (beta chain) was identified in a study of early stage breast cancer tumors. Findings and limits, study-wide: Compared with adjacent normal breast tissue, tumors showed approximately 2.5-fold greater T cell density and higher clonality. Most shared enriched TCRB sequences were commonly generated ones.

The protocol was immunoSEQ multiplex PCR, while the TCRdb copy is restricted to in-frame clones and leaves out a portion. This sample carries fewer than 70,000 clones, approximately 84% of them seen once, and the ten largest clones take about 4.4%. V was pared by 1 base and J by 3 bases, with 4 bases of the junction left unmatched. The V gene's germline CDR1 is KGHSH and CDR2 LQKENI. The CDR3 loop spans 16 amino acids. Notes on this clone: Its antigen is still unknown.

This chain connects TRBV18 to TRBJ2-1; 9 nucleotides line up with TRBD2. Sequencing used blood. This receptor was taken from a person aged 40 to 50 with breast cancer. The DNA for the CDR3 is TGTGCCAGCTCACCACAAAGCGGGAGGTTCTACAATGAGCAGTTCTTC. Its translation is CASSPQSGRFYNEQFF.